The 19 T cell receptor beta chains below come from one sample, sequenced in a study of blood T cell repertoires in COVID-19. The table came from immunoSEQ multiplex PCR; TCRdb's copy has only in-frame clones and leaves some out. The sample yields under 200,000 clones, approximately 90% seen once. The specimen sequenced was peripheral blood. The source is a man aged 60 to 75 with acute or convalescent COVID-19.

This chain uses TRBV10-3 with TRBJ1-1; D unclear. This CDR3 region has 13 residues. V lost 7 bases, J lost 2 bases, and 11 bases lay in between. Germline V gene sequence: CDR1 ENHRY, CDR2 SYGVKD. In DNA form, the CDR3 reads TGTGCCATCACCGGAACGGGAAACACTGAAGCTTTCTTT. Translated, it gives CAITGTGNTEAFF.

This chain links TRBV19 with TRBJ1-5; maybe TRBD1 (5 bases). Germline assignment: CDR1 LNHDA and CDR2 SQIVND (reference sequence). V gave up 3 bases and J gave up 7 bases, with 13 bases separating them. This CDR3 has 14 amino acids. Here the CDR3 reads CASSIPRRGQPQHF. For the CDR3, the DNA is TGTGCCAGTAGTATCCCCCGGAGGGGACAGCCCCAGCATTTT.

Only a few counts were recorded for this clone. CDR3 amino acids: CASTIGGGSYEQYF. The DNA of the CDR3 is TGTGCCAGCACCATCGGAGGAGGCTCCTACGAGCAGTACTTC. The chain recombines TRBV7-9 with TRBJ2-7; tentative D call: TRBD2 (5 bases). CDR1 is SEHNR, CDR2 FQNEAQ, per germline (reference sequence). The CDR3 consists of 14 residues. The V gene lost 7 bases and the J gene lost 0 bases, with 13 bases spanning the gap.

This chain uses TRBV7-2 with TRBJ1-4, with D possibly matching TRBD1 (6 bases). CDR1 and CDR2 (germline): SGHTA, FQGNSA. This CDR3 has 15 amino acids. V gave up 1 base and J gave up 8 bases, with 14 bases separating them. In DNA, the CDR3 is TGTGCCAGCAGCTTAGTTCAGGGGTGGCAGGAAAAACTGTTTTTT. Translation: CASSLVQGWQEKLFF.

The rearrangement joins TRBV27 to TRBJ1-1, with a possible D match to TRBD1 (5 bases). The V end was cut by 3 bases, the J end by 8 bases, with 13 bases between. The CDR3 totals 13 residues. Germline V gene lookup returns CDR1 MNHEY and CDR2 SMNVEV (reference sequence). This CDR3 is CASSFSGGREAFF. For the CDR3, the DNA is TGTGCCAGCAGTTTCAGCGGGGGGAGGGAAGCTTTCTTT.

The chain carries TRBV14 and TRBJ1-2, with TRBD1 matching 7 bases. V lost 0 bases and J lost 7; bases outside the gene matches: 5. Germline V gives CDR1 SGHDN, CDR2 FVKESK. The CDR3 has 14 amino acids. CDR3 residues: CASSQDRGSPGYTF. DNA for the CDR3: TGTGCCAGCAGCCAAGACAGGGGGTCCCCTGGCTACACCTTC.

The chain combines TRBV27 with TRBJ2-5, with D tentatively TRBD1 (6 bases). V was shortened by 6 bases and J by 5 bases, with 13 bases between the two germline ends. The CDR3 runs to 13 residues. Per germline, CDR1 MNHEY and CDR2 SMNVEV (reference sequence). In DNA, the CDR3 is TGTGCCAGCAGGGGCAGGGGCCAGGAGACCCAGTACTTC. Its protein product is CASRGRGQETQYF.

The count of this clone is one. The chain joins TRBV5-6 to TRBJ2-3, with 8 bases lining up with TRBD1. This CDR3 comprises 15 residues. V lost 2 bases to trimming and J lost 3 bases; unmatched junction nucleotides: 5. CDR1 is SGHDT and CDR2 is YYEEEE in the germline V gene. The CDR3 reads CASSFRGLSTDTQYF. DNA of the CDR3: TGTGCCAGCAGCTTCAGGGGGCTAAGTACAGATACGCAGTATTTT.

The V and J genes are TRBV19 and TRBJ2-7; TRBD1 aligns across 9 bases. Germline CDR1 is LNHDA and CDR2 is SQIVND (reference sequence). There are 13 residues in the CDR3. After removal of 10 bases from V and 4 bases from J, the junction contained 8 bases not matched to a gene. The CDR3, as DNA: TGTGCCACGGAACAGGGGGCGGGGTACGAGCAGTACTTC. It codes for CATEQGAGYEQYF.

V gene TRBV2 combines with J gene TRBJ1-5; D perhaps matches TRBD1 (6 bases). CDR1 SNHLY and CDR2 FYNNEI come from the germline V gene. The CDR3 is 13 residues long. V lost 3 bases and J lost 7, with 10 bases in between. The CDR3 DNA reads as TGTGCCAGCAGTGAGGCAGGGGTACAGCCCCAGCATTTT. Encoded protein: CASSEAGVQPQHF.

This clone has more than one count but fewer than ten. Other DNA sequences within the sample encode an identical CDR3. CDR3: CASSLGGDYGYTF. Here the CDR3 DNA reads TGTGCCAGCAGCTTAGGGGGCGACTATGGCTACACCTTC. The chain links TRBV11-3 to TRBJ1-2; TRBD1 is a possible D gene (5 bases). The CDR3 contains 13 residues. CDR1 SGHNT and CDR2 YENEEA come from the germline V gene. V was clipped by 1 base and J by 3 bases, with 6 bases between them.

J is TRBJ1-1 and V is TRBV19, with 7 bases matching TRBD1. CDR3 length: 16 residues. The V gene end was trimmed by 4 bases and the J gene end by 0 bases; junction bases not matched to a gene: 8. Germline CDR1 reads LNHDA; CDR2 reads SQIVND (reference sequence). CDR3 residues: CASSNRDSRMNTEAFF. The CDR3 region has the DNA TGTGCCAGTAGTAACCGGGACAGTAGGATGAACACTGAAGCTTTCTTT.

The J gene is TRBJ2-6, the V gene TRBV27; a weak D match, TRBD1 (6 bases). Germline V gene lookup returns CDR1 MNHEY and CDR2 SMNVEV (reference sequence). The CDR3 contains 17 residues. Trimming removed 7 bases at V and 0 bases at J, with 16 bases between. CDR3 protein: CASTRTAPNSGANVLTF. CDR3 nucleotide sequence: TGTGCCAGCACCCGGACAGCGCCAAACTCTGGGGCCAACGTCCTGACTTTC.

This chain joins TRBV30 and TRBJ1-1; D uncertain. Germline V gene sequence: CDR1 GTSNPN, CDR2 SVGIG (reference sequence). V shed 2 bases and J shed 5 bases, with 15 bases lying between them. The CDR3 spans 14 residues. The CDR3 region has the DNA TGTGCCTGGAGTACCCCCTCCGGGGATACTGAAGCTTTCTTT. Translation: CAWSTPSGDTEAFF.

V gene TRBV29-1 combines with J gene TRBJ2-1, with TRBD2 matching over 12 bases. V dropped 3 bases and J dropped 9; count of bases not matched to a gene: 6. Germline CDR1 and CDR2: SQVTM and ANQGSEA. The CDR3 is 14 residues long. This CDR3 is CSVERLAGVGEQFF. In nucleotides, the CDR3 is TGCAGCGTTGAGCGACTAGCGGGAGTGGGTGAGCAGTTCTTC.

The table lists this clone with a few counts. V is TRBV7-9 and J is TRBJ2-7, with D tentatively TRBD1 (6 bases). The CDR3 covers 16 residues. Germline assignment: CDR1 SEHNR and CDR2 FQNEAQ (reference sequence). The V gene lost 5 bases and the J gene lost 0 bases, with 17 bases spanning the gap. This CDR3 reads CASSPPRQGSSYEQYV. DNA for the CDR3: TGTGCCAGCAGCCCCCCTCGGCAGGGGAGCTCCTACGAGCAGTACGTC.

This chain connects TRBV5-1 to TRBJ1-2; TRBD1 matches at 7 bases. With 4 bases clipped from V and 2 bases from J, the junction kept 8 bases outside the gene matches. Germline CDR1 is SGHRS and CDR2 is YFSETQ. CDR3 length: 15 amino acids. CDR3 DNA sequence: TGCGCCAGCAGCACACCGGGACAGACCAACTATGGCTACACCTTC. Protein sequence: CASSTPGQTNYGYTF.

This chain joins TRBV27 and TRBJ1-2; D perhaps matches TRBD1 (6 bases). The CDR3 is 16 amino acids. Germline lookup yields CDR1 MNHEY and CDR2 SMNVEV (reference sequence). V was cut by 2 bases and J by 1 base, with 14 bases left in between. CDR3 sequence reads: CASSLRTGPHNYGYTF. The CDR3 DNA is TGTGCCAGCAGTTTACGAACAGGGCCTCATAACTATGGCTACACCTTC.

The V and J genes are TRBV2 and TRBJ2-2; the match to TRBD2 covers 13 bases. Germline CDR1 reads SNHLY; CDR2 reads FYNNEI. V shed 4 bases, J shed 6 bases, and the junction held 5 bases outside the gene matches. This CDR3 comprises 16 residues. CDR3 in amino acids: CASSGGLAGWAGELFF. The CDR3, as DNA: TGTGCCAGCAGTGGGGGACTAGCGGGATGGGCCGGGGAGCTGTTTTTT.